One sample yielded the 32 T cell receptor beta chains listed below, sequenced in a study of tumor and adjacent non-tumor tissue in lung cancer. TCRbeta libraries were built with three rounds of nested PCR, modified from ARM-PCR. TCRdb re-called the multiplex PCR reads through MiXCR, storing one row per CDR3 protein. The sample has about 80,000 distinct CDR3 sequences; around 70% are singletons. The template was RNA from unsorted bulk tissue. Input material: lung tumor tissue. All receptors come from a woman aged 40 to 50 with non-small cell lung cancer.

This clonotype has a count of ten or more. The chain uses TRBV12-3 or TRBV12-4 and TRBJ1-1; TRBD1 is a possible D gene (5 bases). V was shortened by 5 bases and J by 4 bases, with 11 bases between the two germline ends. The CDR3 contains 13 residues. The CDR3 loop reads CASSRDDGTEAFF. CDR3 bases: TGTGCCAGCAGTCGGGACGACGGCACTGAAGCTTTCTTT.

About this clonotype itself: A much larger clone sits a single nucleotide away, making a read error possible. The chain joins TRBV28 to TRBJ2-2; D is perhaps TRBD2 (6 bases). CDR1 and CDR2 from the germline V gene are MDHEN and SYDVKM. The CDR3 is 11 amino acids. The CDR3 nucleotides read TGCGTCCCCATATGGGGCGGGAAGCTGTTTTTT. Protein sequence: CVPIWGGKLFF.

This clonotype was counted a few times. At one end, the junction sequence differs from germline, possibly due to a read error. This chain joins TRBV11-2 and TRBJ1-1, with D possibly TRBD1 on 5 matching bases. CDR1 SGHAT and CDR2 FQNNGV come from the germline V gene. This CDR3 region has 13 residues. The CDR3 region has the DNA TGTGCCAGCAGTCCTTGGGGGAACACTGAAACTTTCTTT. Translated, it gives CASSPWGNTETFF.

For this clonotype: An end of the junction does not agree with germline; a read error may underlie this. V is TRBV29-1 and J is TRBJ2-2; 8 bases line up with TRBD1. The length of the CDR3 is 15 residues. Germline CDR1 is SQVTM and CDR2 is ANQGSEA. The CDR3 loop reads CRVEGRGHVSGELFF. In DNA form, the CDR3 reads TGCAGAGTTGAAGGCAGGGGGCATGTGTCCGGGGAGCTGTTTTTT.

Points on this clonotype: The germline gene is not matched at one end of the junction; a read error may be the cause. V and J are TRBV12-3 or TRBV12-4 and TRBJ2-3, with D possibly being TRBD1 (5 bases). The CDR3 is 13 residues long. The CDR3 spells CASARVGTDTQYF. The CDR3 DNA sequence: TGTGCCAGCGCCAGGGTCGGAACAGATACGCAGTACTTT.

As to this clonotype: The junction does not match germline at one end; this may be a read error. This chain uses TRBV5-4 with TRBJ2-1, with TRBD2 as a possible D gene (5 bases). The CDR3 contains 16 residues. The germline V gene encodes CDR1 SGHNT and CDR2 YYREEE (reference sequence). CDR3 sequence: CVSSLGFGMRDNEQFF. CDR3 nucleotide sequence: TGTGTCAGCAGCTTGGGTTTCGGGATGCGTGACAATGAGCAGTTCTTC. The whole variable domain, remainder taken from reference TRBV5-4 and TRBJ2-1, is ETGVTQSPTHLIKTRGQQVTLRCSSQSGHNTVSWYQQALGQGPQFIFQYYREEENGRGNFPPRFSGLQFPNYSSELNVNALELDDSALYLCVSSLGFGMRDNEQFFGPGTRLTVL.

Concerning this clonotype: Mismatch with germline at one junction end may stem from a read error. The CDR3 DNA is TGTGCCGGCAGCTTAATGGGTCAGAATGAGCAGTTCTTC. Its translation is CAGSLMGQNEQFF. The V gene is TRBV7-2, the J gene TRBJ2-1; D is ambiguous. The CDR3 has 13 residues. Germline lookup yields CDR1 SGHTA and CDR2 FQGNSA. The complete variable domain, with remaining parts taken from reference TRBV7-2 and TRBJ2-1, reads GAGVSQSPSNKVTEKGKDVELRCDPISGHTALYWYRQSLGQGLEFLIYFQGNSAPDKSGLPSDRFSAERTGGSVSTLTIQRTQQEDSAVYLCAGSLMGQNEQFFGPGTRLTVL.

The sample holds many counts of this clonotype. The chain couples TRBV30 to TRBJ2-7, with D uncertain. CDR3 size: 12 residues. Deletions cut 2 bases from V and 5 bases from J, with 10 bases between. Germline assignment: CDR1 GTSNPN and CDR2 SVGIG (reference sequence). The CDR3: CAWSPTAHEQYF. The CDR3 nucleotides are TGTGCCTGGAGTCCCACAGCACACGAGCAGTACTTC.

In this sample, this clonotype turned up once. The final CDR3 position lacks the conserved phenylalanine or tryptophan, pointing to a likely read error. The chain combines TRBV6-6 with TRBJ1-2, with 7 bases identical to TRBD1. The CDR3 runs 16 residues. CDR1 MNHNY and CDR2 SVGAGI come from the germline V gene (reference sequence). The CDR3 region has the DNA TGTGTCAGCAGCACGGGACAGAAGATGGTGGACTATGGCTACACCTTA. Its translation: CVSSTGQKMVDYGYTL.

For this clonotype: At one end the junction does not follow the germline gene, possibly because of a read error. The chain's CDR3 is CASSMATSGRGYDQFF. The CDR3 DNA sequence: TGTGCCAGTAGTATGGCGACTAGCGGGAGGGGCTATGATCAGTTCTTC. V is TRBV19 and J is TRBJ2-1, with 14 bases fitting TRBD2. Germline CDR1 is LNHDA and CDR2 is SQIVND (reference sequence). The length of the CDR3 is 16 residues.

Notes on this clonotype: A junction end diverges from the germline sequence, so it may reflect a read error. This chain connects TRBV12-3 or TRBV12-4 to TRBJ2-5; D is possibly TRBD2 (6 bases). There are 14 residues in the CDR3. The CDR3 loop is CTSRAGLQQETQYF. As DNA, the CDR3 is TGTACCAGCAGGGCGGGACTGCAACAAGAGACCCAGTACTTC.

This clonotype was seen repeatedly, ten times or more. The V call is TRBV4-2, the J call TRBJ2-7; a weak D match, TRBD2 (6 bases). V lost 4 bases and J lost 0, with 16 bases in between. From germline, CDR1 is LGHNA and CDR2 YNFKEQ. The CDR3 contains 16 residues. This CDR3 reads CASSRGGGIDSYEQYF. CDR3 sequence (DNA): TGTGCCAGCAGCCGCGGAGGCGGGATTGACTCCTACGAGCAGTACTTC.

This clonotype has a handful of counts. Given a much more abundant clone one base away, this may be a read error. This rearrangement joins TRBV29-1 to TRBJ2-3; D not resolved. CDR3 length: 12 amino acids. Germline values: CDR1 SQVTM, CDR2 ANQGSEA. CDR3 amino acids: CSVDGILNTQCF. DNA for the CDR3: TGCAGCGTTGATGGTATTCTAAATACGCAGTGTTTT.

Note on this clonotype: An end of the junction differs from the germline gene, which may be a read error. This chain joins TRBV10-1 and TRBJ2-3; D remains ambiguous. Germline assignment: CDR1 WNHNN and CDR2 SYGVQD (reference sequence). The CDR3 sequence is 15 residues long. The CDR3, as DNA: TGTGCCAGCAGTGCACGAGGAAGCAATCAAAATACGCAGTATTTT. Translation gives CASSARGSNQNTQYF.

This clonotype was observed a few times. One base away lies a much larger clone, so this may be a sequencing read error. The rearrangement links TRBV6-6 to TRBJ2-5; D gene uncertain. Germline-derived CDR1 and CDR2 are MNHNY and SVGAGI (reference sequence). The CDR3 runs 11 residues. Trimming pared 7 bases from V and 5 bases from J, leaving 8 bases between. The CDR3, as DNA: TGTGCCAGCACAATAGGGGAGACCCAGTACTTC. It encodes CASTIGETQYF.

The chain uses TRBV11-2 and TRBJ2-7, with TRBD2 matching 9 bases. Germline CDR1 reads SGHAT; CDR2 reads FQNNGV. This CDR3 has 15 residues. V lost 5 bases to trimming and J lost 8 bases; unmatched junction nucleotides: 13. CDR3 in amino acids: CASSLVASGGYKQYF. The CDR3 region has the DNA TGTGCCAGCAGCCTGGTTGCCAGCGGGGGGTACAAGCAGTACTTC.

On this clonotype itself: Sequence at one end of the junction differs from germline and may be a read error. This chain joins TRBV30 and TRBJ2-7; tentatively, D is TRBD2 (5 bases). In germline, CDR1 is GTSNPN, CDR2 SVGIG (reference sequence). The CDR3 spans 11 residues. CDR3 coding DNA: TGTGCCCGCCGGACTCGGTACGAGCAATACTTC. Amino acid sequence: CARRTRYEQYF.

This clonotype was detected once. Germline is not matched at one junction end, which may reflect a read error. The V gene is TRBV12-3 or TRBV12-4, the J gene TRBJ2-7, with 7 bases matching TRBD2. This CDR3 comprises 14 residues. The CDR3 here is CANSLSQGGTEQYF. In DNA form, the CDR3 reads TGTGCCAACAGTTTAAGCCAGGGAGGGACCGAGCAATACTTC.

The gene calls are TRBV20-1 and TRBJ2-3, with unresolved D. This CDR3 spans 18 amino acids. The germline gives CDR1 DFQATT, CDR2 SNEGSKA (reference sequence). Trimming removed 1 base at V and 4 bases at J, with 24 bases between. The CDR3 DNA sequence: TGCAGTGCTAGAGGGGCCATCCCAACCCGAGGACGCGCAGATACGCAGTATTTT. It specifies CSARGAIPTRGRADTQYF.

This clonotype was observed a single time. The CDR3 end shows no conserved phenylalanine or tryptophan, and so a read error is likely. The chain links TRBV7-8 to TRBJ2-3, with 7 bases fitting TRBD2. In germline, CDR1 is SGHVS, CDR2 FQNEAQ. The CDR3 length is 17 residues. The CDR3 protein is CDSSLYGLAAETDTQYL. The DNA of the CDR3 is TGTGACAGCAGCCTTTACGGTCTAGCGGCGGAGACAGATACGCAGTATTTG.

Worth noting for this clonotype: Germline is not matched at one junction end, which may reflect a read error. The V and J genes are TRBV7-9 and TRBJ2-2, with unresolved D. The CDR3 totals 14 residues. The germline gives CDR1 SEHNR, CDR2 FQNEAQ (reference sequence). CDR3 sequence reads: CASNQTPNTAELFF. The CDR3 coding sequence is TGTGCCAGCAACCAGACTCCGAACACCGCGGAGCTGTTTTTT.

To note about this clonotype: This likely comes from a read error, as the CDR3 has no conserved phenylalanine or tryptophan at its end. The gene calls are TRBV11-2 and TRBJ2-7; 10 bases line up with TRBD1. V dropped 3 bases and J dropped 4; count of bases not matched to a gene: 3. The germline V gene has CDR1 SGHAT and CDR2 FQNNGV. This CDR3 is built from 14 residues. The CDR3 reads CASSFRQGAYEQYI. CDR3 nucleotides: TGTGCCAGCAGCTTCAGACAGGGGGCGTACGAGCAGTACATC.

This chain links TRBV7-3 with TRBJ2-1; the match to TRBD1 covers 11 bases. V was pared by 3 bases and J by 10 bases, with 5 bases of the junction left unmatched. This CDR3 comprises 14 residues. Germline V gives CDR1 SGHTA, CDR2 FQGTGA. CDR3 coding DNA: TGTGCCAGCAGCTTCGGGACAGGGGGACTCGAGCAGTTCTTC. It yields the protein CASSFGTGGLEQFF.

The table lists this clonotype with many counts. The rearrangement joins TRBV10-2 to TRBJ2-7, with D perhaps TRBD1 (6 bases). Per germline, CDR1 WSHSY and CDR2 SAAADI. V was shortened by 8 bases and J by 12 bases, with 17 bases between the two germline ends. The CDR3 is 11 residues long. This chain's CDR3 is CASGTGLILYF. CDR3 coding DNA: TGCGCCAGCGGAACAGGGTTGATACTGTACTTC.

The V gene is TRBV6-5, the J gene TRBJ2-5; 8 bases are a match to TRBD1. The V gene's germline CDR1 is MNHEY and CDR2 SVGAGI. V was clipped by 5 bases and J by 4 bases; unmatched bases: 12. This CDR3 comprises 16 residues. This CDR3 reads CASSMTGVEMRETQYF. CDR3 sequence (DNA): TGTGCCAGCAGTATGACAGGGGTAGAGATGCGAGAGACCCAGTACTTC.

This clonotype was counted once. This may come from a read error, since a much larger clone is one base off. J is TRBJ2-7 and V is TRBV20-1; tentatively, D is TRBD2 (7 bases). The CDR3 is 15 residues long. Trimming left V 4 bases short and J 6 bases short, with 22 bases between. The germline CDR1 and CDR2 sequences are DFQATT and SNEGSKA (reference sequence). This CDR3 is CSAKDSGMLWCEQYF. CDR3 sequence (DNA): TGCAGTGCTAAGGACAGCGGGATGCTCTGGTGCGAGCAGTACTTC.

The chain couples TRBV6-2 or TRBV6-3 to TRBJ2-7, with D perhaps TRBD1 or TRBD2 (6 bases each). The CDR3 is made up of 13 amino acids. V dropped 6 bases and J dropped 6 bases, with 15 bases sitting between them. CDR1 is MNHEY and CDR2 is SVGEGT in the germline V gene. The CDR3 region is CASSDWGASEQYF. CDR3 DNA: TGTGCCAGCAGCGATTGGGGGGCTTCCGAGCAGTACTTC.

Regarding this clonotype: Compared with germline, one end of the junction differs, possibly owing to a read error. V gene TRBV5-4 combines with J gene TRBJ2-1; 9 positions match TRBD2. This CDR3 is 16 amino acids long. In germline, CDR1 is SGHNT, CDR2 YYREEE (reference sequence). The CDR3 sequence is CASNLGAGGSYNEQFF. The CDR3 DNA sequence: TGTGCCAGCAACTTGGGAGCGGGGGGCTCCTACAATGAACAGTTCTTC.

This clonotype has a single count. Mismatch with germline at one junction end may stem from a read error. J is TRBJ2-7 and V is TRBV5-1, with 8 bases that match TRBD2. The CDR3 is 15 amino acids. Germline V gene sequence: CDR1 SGHRS, CDR2 YFSETQ. CDR3 in amino acids: CASSTGGVGTYEEYF. CDR3 coding DNA: TGCGCCAGCAGCACCGGGGGGGTGGGCACCTACGAGGAGTACTTC. Full variable domain (outside the CDR3, taken from reference TRBV5-1 and TRBJ2-7): KAGVTQTPRYLIKTRGQQVTLSCSPISGHRSVSWYQQTPGQGLQFLFEYFSETQRNKGNFPGRFSGRQFSNSRSEMNVSTLELGDSALYLCASSTGGVGTYEEYFGPGTRLTVT.

The J gene is TRBJ2-1, the V gene TRBV29-1; 8 bases align to TRBD2. The length of the CDR3 is 13 residues. Germline lookup yields CDR1 SQVTM and CDR2 ANQGSEA. The CDR3 coding sequence is TGCAGTTTTGAAATTAGGCGGGAGGATGAGCAGTTCTTC. The encoded protein is CSFEIRREDEQFF.

This clonotype was seen a handful of times. This chain uses TRBV7-3 with TRBJ2-1; the D is unclear. CDR1 SGHTA and CDR2 FQGTGA come from the germline V gene. The V and J ends lost 5 bases and 8 bases respectively, with 19 bases between them. This CDR3 is built from 15 residues. The CDR3 DNA follows: TGTGCCAGCAGCCCCCGGGCAGGATCTCAGGATGAGCAGTTCTTC. As protein: CASSPRAGSQDEQFF.

As for this clonotype: The germline gene is not matched at one end of the junction; a read error may be the cause. This chain uses TRBV6-1 with TRBJ1-6; the D is unclear. The CDR3 is 12 amino acids. The germline gives CDR1 MNHNS, CDR2 SASEGT. The CDR3 spells CTSNGTNSPLHF. The DNA of the CDR3 is TGTACCAGCAATGGAACTAATTCACCCCTCCACTTT.